The T cell receptor (beta chain) under discussion was sequenced for a study of shared T cell receptors in the human thymus. The length of the CDR3 is 13 residues. V gave up 3 bases and J gave up 7 bases, with 10 bases separating them. CDR1 and CDR2 from the germline V gene are MRHNA and SNTAGT. The repertoire was sequenced with immunoSEQ multiplex PCR; TCRdb's copy has only in-frame clones and lacks some. The table has more than 300,000 clones, around 95% seen once. The material sequenced was thymocytes. The rearrangement links TRBV6-4 to TRBJ2-1, with a tentative D call TRBD1 (5 bases). This sequence originates from a human donor. The CDR3 DNA reads TGTGCCAGCAGTGAATTGGCAGGGAATGAGCAGTTCTTC. It encodes CASSELAGNEQFF.